Described below is a single T cell receptor (beta chain) sequence and its context. Its specificity is unknown. Template material for amplifying TCR beta CDR3 regions consisted of RNA transcripts. In the first-round RT-PCR of the TCR CDR3, the HTBI primer set was used. TCRdb fed the multiplex PCR reads into MiXCR, producing one record per CDR3 protein. There are around 450,000 distinct CDR3 sequences in the sample; about 15% occur only once, and roughly 15% lies in the top ten. The data were taken from a study of T cells in Graves' hyperthyroidism and ophthalmopathy. Study observations and caveats: The model foresaw ophthalmopathy a median approximately 6.1 months prior to onset.

V was trimmed by 3 bases and J by 2 bases, leaving 11 bases between them. CDR1 is LGHNA and CDR2 is YSLEER in the germline V gene. This CDR3 is built from 15 residues. This chain uses TRBV4-3 with TRBJ2-1; no clear D. Source material: blood. The source is a young woman with Graves' hyperthyroidism. CDR3 nucleotide sequence: TGCGCCAGCAGCCAGAGTTTGCGTCCCTACAATGAGCAGTTCTTC. Its protein is CASSQSLRPYNEQFF.